A selection of T cell receptor beta chains follows, all from one sample in a study of blood T cell repertoires in COVID-19. The data were produced by immunoSEQ multiplex PCR, yet TCRdb's version contains in-frame clones alone and is incomplete. The sample has 80,000 to 95,000 clones, about 85% seen once. Sequenced: peripheral blood. Receptor source: a man at least 80 years old with acute or convalescent COVID-19. Each CDR3 is given with its conserved first and last residue. D genes are given only for firm matches. Clone size, where shown, is once, few, many, or a class for clones that have expanded.

D: -; V: TRBV2; J: TRBJ2-3; size: once; CDR3: CASAGGQGLTDTQYF; DNA: TGTGCCAGCGCCGGCGGGCAGGGGCTTACAGATACGCAGTATTTT
D: -; V: TRBV6-2/TRBV6-3; J: TRBJ2-7; size: -; CDR3: CASSTSWRANYEQYF; DNA: TGTGCCAGCAGTACCTCTTGGCGGGCGAATTACGAGCAGTACTTC
D: -; V: TRBV19; J: TRBJ1-4; size: -; CDR3: CASSIGSGSEPGKLFF; DNA: TGTGCCAGTAGTATAGGTTCCGGGTCGGAGCCCGGTAAACTGTTTTTT
D: TRBD1; V: TRBV3-1/TRBV3-2; J: TRBJ1-2; size: -; CDR3: CASSPPAGGIVNYGYTF; DNA: TGTGCCAGCAGCCCCCCCGCAGGGGGGATCGTAAACTATGGCTACACCTTC
D: TRBD1; V: TRBV2; J: TRBJ2-7; size: once; CDR3: CASRQGQFSREQYF; DNA: TGTGCCAGCAGGCAGGGACAGTTCTCCCGCGAGCAGTACTTC
D: -; V: TRBV6-5; J: TRBJ1-3; size: few; CDR3: CASSYVQGSGNTIYF; DNA: TGTGCCAGCAGTTACGTCCAGGGCTCTGGAAACACCATATATTTT
D: TRBD1; V: TRBV12-5; J: TRBJ1-3; size: once; CDR3: CASGLATGTGNTIYF; DNA: TGTGCTAGTGGTTTGGCGACAGGGACTGGAAACACCATATATTTT
D: -; V: TRBV27; J: TRBJ1-6; size: -; CDR3: CASSSAAIVSPLHF; DNA: TGTGCCAGCAGTTCGGCGGCTATAGTTTCACCCCTCCACTTT
D: -; V: TRBV2; J: TRBJ2-2; size: -; CDR3: CASSLAGELFF; DNA: TGTGCCAGCAGTTTAGCCGGGGAGCTGTTTTTT
D: -; V: TRBV30; J: TRBJ2-6; size: -; CDR3: CAWGQSDSGANVLTF; DNA: TGTGCCTGGGGACAGAGCGACTCTGGGGCCAACGTCCTGACTTTC
D: -; V: TRBV18; J: TRBJ1-1; size: -; CDR3: CASSPTELGTEAFF; DNA: TGTGCCAGCTCACCAACTGAGCTGGGGACAGAAGCTTTCTTT
D: -; V: TRBV6-5; J: TRBJ1-2; size: -; CDR3: CASSYLDSFNYGYTF; DNA: TGTGCCAGCAGTTACCTGGACAGCTTTAACTATGGCTACACCTTC
D: TRBD1; V: TRBV6-5; J: TRBJ1-3; size: -; CDR3: CASTARGPIGNTIYF; DNA: TGTGCCAGCACAGCGAGGGGGCCGATCGGAAACACCATATATTTT
D: TRBD2; V: TRBV11-2; J: TRBJ2-3; size: -; CDR3: CASSLVVSGRANTQYF; DNA: TGTGCCAGCAGCTTAGTGGTGAGCGGGAGAGCGAATACGCAGTATTTT
D: -; V: TRBV30; J: TRBJ1-1; size: -; CDR3: CAWRRSQNTEAFF; DNA: TGTGCCTGGAGACGAAGCCAGAACACTGAAGCTTTCTTT
D: TRBD1; V: TRBV28; J: TRBJ1-5; size: -; CDR3: CASSLAGQGTNQPQHF; DNA: TGTGCCAGCAGTTTGGCGGGACAGGGTACCAATCAGCCCCAGCATTTT
D: TRBD2; V: TRBV2; J: TRBJ2-7; size: -; CDR3: CARAGAYEQYF; DNA: TGTGCCAGGGCGGGGGCCTACGAGCAGTACTTC
D: TRBD1; V: TRBV19; J: TRBJ1-2; size: -; CDR3: CASKQGARYGYTF; DNA: TGTGCCAGTAAGCAGGGGGCCCGCTATGGCTACACCTTC
D: -; V: TRBV2; J: TRBJ1-4; size: -; CDR3: CASSFLGQANEKLFF; DNA: TGTGCCAGCAGTTTTCTGGGGCAGGCTAATGAAAAACTGTTTTTT
D: -; V: TRBV30; J: TRBJ2-1; size: -; CDR3: CAWSGAGSSYNEQFF; DNA: TGTGCCTGGAGTGGGGCCGGGAGCTCCTACAATGAGCAGTTCTTC
D: TRBD1; V: TRBV5-1; J: TRBJ2-7; size: -; CDR3: CASSPHAQGAREQYF; DNA: TGCGCCAGCAGCCCTCACGCTCAGGGGGCAAGGGAGCAGTACTTC
D: -; V: TRBV18; J: TRBJ2-2; size: -; CDR3: CASSPGQGDGELFF; DNA: TGTGCCAGCTCACCAGGGCAGGGTGACGGGGAGCTGTTTTTT
D: -; V: TRBV30; J: TRBJ1-6; size: -; CDR3: CAWRITGSGSPLHF; DNA: TGTGCCTGGAGAATTACAGGGAGCGGTTCACCCCTCCACTTT
D: -; V: TRBV6-4; J: TRBJ2-3; size: -; CDR3: CTRATDTQYF; DNA: TGTACCCGCGCGACAGATACGCAGTATTTT
D: -; V: TRBV6-5; J: TRBJ2-1; size: -; CDR3: CASSRGSYNEQFF; DNA: TGTGCCAGCTCCCGCGGTTCCTACAATGAGCAGTTCTTC
D: TRBD1; V: TRBV15; J: TRBJ2-1; size: -; CDR3: CATRNAGGNYNEQFF; DNA: TGTGCCACCAGAAACGCAGGGGGAAACTACAATGAGCAGTTCTTC
D: TRBD1; V: TRBV3-1/TRBV3-2; J: TRBJ1-1; size: -; CDR3: CASSQVQGGTEAFF; DNA: TGTGCCAGCAGCCAAGTCCAGGGGGGCACTGAAGCTTTCTTT
D: TRBD2; V: TRBV28; J: TRBJ2-7; size: -; CDR3: CATNGLAYEQYF; DNA: TGTGCCACCAACGGACTAGCCTACGAGCAGTACTTC
D: TRBD1; V: TRBV7-8; J: TRBJ2-4; size: once; CDR3: CASSTGQGIAKNIQYF; DNA: TGTGCCAGCAGCACCGGACAGGGGATTGCCAAAAACATTCAGTACTTC
D: -; V: TRBV18; J: TRBJ1-6; size: -; CDR3: CASSPQEASGSPLHF; DNA: TGTGCCAGCTCACCACAGGAGGCTTCGGGTTCACCCCTCCACTTT
D: -; V: TRBV28; J: TRBJ2-7; size: -; CDR3: CASSPRQAVFQF; DNA: TGTGCCAGCAGCCCGAGACAGGCAGTTTTTCAATTC
D: TRBD2; V: TRBV7-3; J: TRBJ2-1; size: few; CDR3: CASSSLKLAAYSNEQFF; DNA: TGTGCCAGCAGCTCCCTCAAACTAGCGGCTTACTCGAATGAGCAGTTCTTC
D: TRBD1; V: TRBV5-3; J: TRBJ2-2; size: -; CDR3: CARSYDRGRVDTGELFF; DNA: TGTGCCAGAAGCTATGACAGGGGGCGCGTTGACACCGGGGAGCTGTTTTTT